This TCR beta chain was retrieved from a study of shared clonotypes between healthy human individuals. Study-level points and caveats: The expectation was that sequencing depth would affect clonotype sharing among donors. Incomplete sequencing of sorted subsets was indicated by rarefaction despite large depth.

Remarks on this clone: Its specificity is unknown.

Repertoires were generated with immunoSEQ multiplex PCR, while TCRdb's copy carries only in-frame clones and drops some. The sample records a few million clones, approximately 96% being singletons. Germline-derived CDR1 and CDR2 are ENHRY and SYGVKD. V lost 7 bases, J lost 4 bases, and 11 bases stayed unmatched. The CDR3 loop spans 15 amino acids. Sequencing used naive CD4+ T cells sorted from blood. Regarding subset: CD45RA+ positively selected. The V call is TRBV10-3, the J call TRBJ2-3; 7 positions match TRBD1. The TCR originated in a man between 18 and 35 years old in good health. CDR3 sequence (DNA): TGTGCCATCACATCGACAGGGCTCGGGGCAGATACGCAGTATTTT. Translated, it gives CAITSTGLGADTQYF.